The 19 T cell receptor beta chains in this list originate from one sample, sequenced in a study of blood T cell repertoires in COVID-19. Profiled with immunoSEQ multiplex PCR; TCRdb holds only in-frame clones, not every one. The table has about 260,000 clones, around 89% seen once. The sequenced material came from PBMCs or T cells enriched from blood (not recorded which). These receptors were taken from a woman aged 45-59 years who had recovered from COVID-19.

CDR3 nucleotides: TGTGCCAGCAGCTTAGGGGCAGGCGCTGATTCACCCCTCCACTTT. It specifies CASSLGAGADSPLHF. The genes are TRBV7-3 and TRBJ1-6, with a tentative D call TRBD1 (5 bases). CDR1 and CDR2 (germline): SGHTA, FQGTGA. Trimming removed 2 bases at V and 8 bases at J, with 13 bases between. This CDR3 comprises 15 residues. Looking up the rest from reference TRBV7-3 and TRBJ1-6 gives the full variable domain: GAGVSQTPSNKVTEKGKYVELRCDPISGHTALYWYRQSLGQGPEFLIYFQGTGAADDSGLPNDRFFAVRPEGSVSTLKIQRTERGDSAVYLCASSLGAGADSPLHFGNGTRLTVT.

The sample holds a few counts of this clone. The chain has TRBV28 and TRBJ1-1, with no clear D. There are 14 residues in the CDR3. Looked up from germline, CDR1 is MDHEN and CDR2 is SYDVKM. V gave up 0 bases and J gave up 4 bases, with 9 bases separating them. The CDR3 sequence is CASSLWRESTEAFF. The CDR3 nucleotides read TGTGCCAGCAGTTTATGGAGGGAGAGCACTGAAGCTTTCTTT.

The chain combines TRBV27 with TRBJ2-6, with 10 nucleotides matching TRBD1. Germline CDR1 reads MNHEY; CDR2 reads SMNVEV (reference sequence). V gave up 5 bases and J gave up 4 bases; unmatched junction bases: 8. CDR3 length: 17 residues. The CDR3 loop reads CASSPWGQGIGANVLTF. CDR3 DNA: TGTGCCAGCAGTCCGTGGGGACAGGGGATCGGGGCCAACGTCCTGACTTTC.

This clone was seen more than once but under ten times. The chain links TRBV28 to TRBJ2-7; the match to TRBD1 covers 9 bases. J lost 5 bases, V lost 9 bases, and 14 bases had no gene match. This CDR3 has 15 residues. Germline V lookup: CDR1 MDHEN, CDR2 SYDVKM. For the CDR3, the DNA is TGTGCCAGTAGGACGGCGGGGACAGGGAAAGACGAGCAGTACTTC. Translating gives CASRTAGTGKDEQYF.

The CDR3 bases are TGTGCCAGCAGCTCTAGACTAGCGGGAGTCACCGGGGAGCTGTTTTTT. It codes for CASSSRLAGVTGELFF. The V and J genes are TRBV11-2 and TRBJ2-2, with 12 positions matching TRBD2. In germline, CDR1 is SGHAT, CDR2 FQNNGV. This CDR3 spans 16 amino acids. V was pared by 4 bases and J by 4 bases, with 4 bases of the junction left unmatched.

The V gene is TRBV19, the J gene TRBJ1-3; D may be TRBD1 (5 bases). This CDR3 is built from 14 residues. The V end lost 5 bases, the J end lost 4 bases, and 12 bases lay between the germline ends. Germline lookup yields CDR1 LNHDA and CDR2 SQIVND (reference sequence). CDR3: CASSEQVSGNTIYF. The CDR3 nucleotides read TGTGCCAGTAGTGAACAGGTATCCGGAAACACCATATATTTT.

The chain carries TRBV30 and TRBJ2-5; no clear D. The V gene's germline CDR1 is GTSNPN and CDR2 SVGIG (reference sequence). The CDR3 runs to 14 residues. V lost 8 bases to trimming and J lost 5 bases, with 21 bases between them. The CDR3 protein is CARSGRAGLETQYF. The CDR3 DNA reads TGTGCCCGGTCAGGTAGAGCTGGTCTGGAGACCCAGTACTTC.

Here the CDR3 reads CSANRDSLMNTEAFF. The DNA of the CDR3 is TGCAGCGCTAACCGGGACAGTTTAATGAACACTGAAGCTTTCTTT. This rearrangement joins TRBV29-1 to TRBJ1-1, with 7 bases that match TRBD1. The CDR3 spans 15 residues. Trimming took 7 bases from V and 0 from J; bases not matched to a gene: 11. CDR1 SQVTM and CDR2 ANQGSEA come from the germline V gene.

This clone was detected once. J is TRBJ2-7 and V is TRBV7-2, with TRBD1 identical over 7 bases. This CDR3 has 16 amino acids. Per the germline V gene, CDR1 is SGHTA and CDR2 is FQGNSA. V was pared by 1 base and J by 5 bases, with 11 bases of the junction left unmatched. The CDR3: CASSLGPLLTGNEQYF. CDR3 in DNA: TGTGCCAGCAGCTTAGGTCCCCTCCTGACAGGGAACGAGCAGTACTTC.

The V and J genes are TRBV9 and TRBJ2-5; D might be TRBD1 (6 bases). The CDR3 is made up of 15 amino acids. The germline CDR1 and CDR2 sequences are SGDLS and YYNGEE. V was clipped by 3 bases and J by 5 bases, with 17 bases between them. The CDR3 DNA follows: TGTGCCAGCAGCGCCAACCAGGGCCAGGGGGAGACCCAGTACTTC. It is translated as CASSANQGQGETQYF.

This clone has only one observation. The chain couples TRBV7-9 to TRBJ1-1; weak D call: TRBD1 (5 bases). Trimming stripped 4 bases from V and 2 bases from J, with 11 bases between. The CDR3 contains 14 residues. The germline V gene has CDR1 SEHNR and CDR2 FQNEAQ (reference sequence). The CDR3 DNA follows: TGTGCCAGCAGCTCAAGGGGTGCCAACACTGAAGCTTTCTTT. Translated: CASSSRGANTEAFF.

V and J are TRBV28 and TRBJ2-1; the match to TRBD2 covers 11 bases. This CDR3 is 16 amino acids long. Germline V gene data show CDR1 as MDHEN and CDR2 as SYDVKM. Germline trimming cut 3 bases from V and 8 bases from J; bases unmatched to any gene: 9. The CDR3 DNA sequence: TGTGCCAGCAGTTTTGGTAGCGGGAGGGCCAGGGATGAGCAGTTCTTC. This gives the protein CASSFGSGRARDEQFF.

This rearrangement joins TRBV5-8 to TRBJ2-5, with TRBD1 as a possible D gene (5 bases). Germline V gene lookup returns CDR1 SGHTS and CDR2 YDEGEE. Trimming left V 4 bases short and J 4 bases short, with 17 bases between. This CDR3 spans 15 amino acids. The CDR3: CASSNGPQVLETQYF. CDR3 nucleotide sequence: TGTGCCAGCAGCAACGGGCCACAGGTTCTAGAGACCCAGTACTTC.

The J gene is TRBJ1-3, the V gene TRBV15; D is unclear. In germline, CDR1 is LNHNV, CDR2 YYDKDF (reference sequence). The CDR3 runs 13 residues. V was cut by 6 bases and J by 1 base, with 7 bases left in between. The CDR3 spells CATRDFSGNTIYF. The DNA of the CDR3 is TGTGCCACCAGGGACTTTTCTGGAAACACCATATATTTT. The full variable domain, rest sourced from reference TRBV15 and TRBJ1-3, is DAMVIQNPRYQVTQFGKPVTLSCSQTLNHNVMYWYQQKSSQAPKLLFHYYDKDFNNEADTPDNFQSRRPNTSFCFLDIRSPGLGDTAMYLCATRDFSGNTIYFGEGSWLTVV.

The chain uses TRBV5-6 and TRBJ1-2, with D possibly TRBD1 on 5 matching bases. V was trimmed by 0 bases and J by 8 bases, leaving 11 bases between them. The length of the CDR3 is 13 residues. Germline V CDR1 and CDR2: SGHDT, YYEEEE. The CDR3 loop is CASSLARARGYTF. The CDR3 DNA follows: TGTGCCAGCAGCTTGGCCAGGGCTCGCGGCTACACCTTC.

The rearrangement uses TRBV6-5 and TRBJ2-5, with 8 bases matching TRBD2. The CDR3 length is 15 residues. Trimming at V came to 4 bases and at J to 5 bases, leaving 9 bases not matched to a gene. Germline loops: CDR1 MNHEY, CDR2 SVGAGI. CDR3 in DNA: TGTGCCAGCAGTTTTTTAGCGGGAACGGGTGAGACCCAGTACTTC. This encodes CASSFLAGTGETQYF.

The gene calls are TRBV2 and TRBJ2-6, with D perhaps matching TRBD1 (5 bases). V lost 6 bases and J lost 2, with 11 bases in between. The length of the CDR3 is 15 residues. Looked up from germline, CDR1 is SNHLY and CDR2 is FYNNEI. As DNA, the CDR3 is TGTGCCAGCAGGGAGCAGGGAACTGGGGCCAACGTCCTGACTTTC. Translating it yields CASREQGTGANVLTF.

The chain uses TRBV10-3 and TRBJ2-5; 8 nucleotides match TRBD2. Per the germline V gene, CDR1 is ENHRY and CDR2 is SYGVKD. The CDR3 sequence is 16 residues long. The ends lost 1 base at V and 4 bases at J; junction bases unmatched: 8. CDR3 region: CAISELSGSLGETQYF. Written as DNA, the CDR3 is TGTGCCATCAGTGAGTTGAGCGGGAGCCTCGGAGAGACCCAGTACTTC.

This clone has only a few counts. This chain links TRBV28 with TRBJ1-3; D is unresolved. CDR3 length: 14 amino acids. V was clipped by 6 bases and J by 4 bases, with 13 bases between them. Per germline, CDR1 MDHEN and CDR2 SYDVKM. For the CDR3, the DNA is TGTGCCAGCAGACACCTCCCCGGGGGAAACACCATATATTTT. This sequence encodes CASRHLPGGNTIYF.